This TCR beta chain came from a study of blood T cells in healthy people across ages. Primed by a sample-barcoded 5' primer and a J-beta primer mix, a second PCR proceeded for 7 to 11 cycles. TCRdb re-called the 5' RACE reads with MiXCR, one entry per CDR3 protein. The sample carries about 1.6 million distinct CDR3 sequences, about 32% recorded once. Trimming took 3 bases from V and 6 from J; bases not matched to a gene: 8. Germline V CDR1 and CDR2: DFQATT, SNEGSKA (reference sequence). The CDR3 contains 14 residues. The clonotype comes from a woman aged 25 to 45 in good health. V and J are TRBV20-1 and TRBJ2-3; TRBD2 aligns across 8 bases. The sequenced sample consisted of blood. The CDR3: CSARFGGAADTQYF. The CDR3 coding sequence is TGCAGTGCTAGGTTCGGGGGGGCAGCGGATACGCAGTATTTT.